Each of the 12 T cell receptor beta chains below was sequenced from the same sample in a study of technical replicates of blood from a few donors (dated by TCRdb to about 2017). Preparation of the library involved the immunoSEQ multiplex PCR assay. The source is immuneACCESS, and TCRdb retained only in-frame sequences with V and J called. Part of the clones is not carried over; for the studies checked, unresolved V genes explain less than half of this, and the remainder is unexplained. The sample yields almost 90,000 clones; about 94% were counted once. In total, the top ten clones hold 0.24% of the sample. Sequencing was carried out using T cells isolated from PBMCs. The source is a human donor in good health.

J is TRBJ1-4 and V is TRBV28; D is perhaps TRBD1 (5 bases). The CDR3 sequence is 14 residues long. Germline CDR1 MDHEN, CDR2 SYDVKM. V lost 2 bases and J 5 bases, leaving 9 bases between the germline ends. The chain's CDR3 is CASSLHRINEKLFF. CDR3 DNA: TGTGCCAGCAGTTTACACAGGATAAATGAAAAACTGTTTTTT. Supplemented by reference TRBV28 and TRBJ1-4, the full variable domain reads DVKVTQSSRYLVKRTGEKVFLECVQDMDHENMFWYRQDPGLGLRLIYFSYDVKMKEKGDIPEGYSVSREKKERFSLILESASTNQTSMYLCASSLHRINEKLFFGSGTQLSVL.

The chain has TRBV18 and TRBJ2-7; 9 bases are shared with TRBD1. This CDR3 is 15 amino acids long. In germline, CDR1 is KGHSH, CDR2 LQKENI. With V trimmed by 1 base and J by 5 bases, 6 bases remained unmatched. The CDR3 loop reads CASSPRQGESNEQYF. CDR3 in DNA: TGTGCCAGCTCACCACGACAGGGGGAGTCTAACGAGCAGTACTTC.

This clone was detected only once. This chain connects TRBV7-2 to TRBJ1-1; no definite D call. The V end lost 4 bases, the J end lost 1 base, and 7 bases lay between the germline ends. This CDR3 comprises 13 residues. Germline values: CDR1 SGHTA, CDR2 FQGNSA. As DNA, the CDR3 is TGTGCCAGCAGCTCCGCGAGGAACACTGAAGCTTTCTTT. As protein: CASSSARNTEAFF.

This chain uses TRBV25-1 with TRBJ2-1; D possibly corresponds to TRBD1 (5 bases). The CDR3 is made up of 14 amino acids. Trimming cost V 3 bases and J 10 bases, with 16 bases left between them. In germline, CDR1 is MGHDK, CDR2 SYGVNS. The CDR3 loop reads CASSEMSRVSEQFF. CDR3 nucleotides: TGTGCCAGCAGTGAGATGTCCAGGGTAAGCGAGCAGTTCTTC.

This chain uses TRBV6-5 with TRBJ2-3; 10 nucleotides align to TRBD2. V was clipped by 5 bases and J by 2 bases; unmatched bases: 4. CDR1 and CDR2 (germline): MNHEY, SVGAGI. The CDR3 runs to 15 residues. The CDR3 DNA follows: TGTGCCAGCAGTCCCCTAGCGGGGGTCACAGATACGCAGTATTTT. Residues: CASSPLAGVTDTQYF.

This chain links TRBV7-7 with TRBJ2-3; tentatively, D is TRBD2 (5 bases). V shed 5 bases and J shed 10 bases, with 16 bases lying between them. There are 13 residues in the CDR3. Germline assignment: CDR1 SSHAT and CDR2 FNYEAQ (reference sequence). CDR3 in amino acids: CASSQRTDGAQYF. In DNA form, the CDR3 reads TGTGCCAGCAGCCAAAGGACCGACGGGGCGCAGTATTTT.

The J gene is TRBJ1-5, the V gene TRBV6-5, with D unresolved. The length of the CDR3 is 14 residues. V gave up 0 bases and J gave up 5 bases, with 8 bases separating them. In germline, CDR1 is MNHEY, CDR2 SVGAGI. CDR3 sequence: CASSYSHLYQPQHF. CDR3 nucleotides: TGTGCCAGCAGTTACTCCCACCTATATCAGCCCCAGCATTTT.

J is TRBJ2-5 and V is TRBV5-1; TRBD1 matches at 7 bases. The CDR3 has 15 amino acids. Germline V gene sequence: CDR1 SGHRS, CDR2 YFSETQ. Germline trimming cut 4 bases from V and 4 bases from J; bases unmatched to any gene: 10. The CDR3 DNA is TGCGCCAGCAGCCACGGACAGGTTGTGGGAGAGACCCAGTACTTC. Translating gives CASSHGQVVGETQYF.

The rearrangement uses TRBV19 and TRBJ2-2; D might be TRBD1 (5 bases). Germline lookup yields CDR1 LNHDA and CDR2 SQIVND (reference sequence). The V end was cut by 4 bases, the J end by 1 base, with 10 bases between. The CDR3 covers 15 residues. The CDR3 loop reads CASSTRQMNTGELFF. In DNA form, the CDR3 reads TGTGCCAGTAGTACCAGACAGATGAACACCGGGGAGCTGTTTTTT.

The V gene is TRBV30, the J gene TRBJ1-1; D is unresolved. Germline V gene lookup returns CDR1 GTSNPN and CDR2 SVGIG (reference sequence). V was pared by 0 bases and J by 1 base, with 9 bases between. This CDR3 contains 14 residues. The CDR3: CAWSVQHTNTEAFF. In DNA form, the CDR3 reads TGTGCCTGGAGTGTACAACATACGAACACTGAAGCTTTCTTT.

This chain links TRBV30 with TRBJ1-4; D perhaps matches TRBD1 (6 bases). The CDR3 extends over 12 amino acids. Trimming cost V 5 bases and J 7 bases, with 11 bases left between them. Germline-derived CDR1 and CDR2 are GTSNPN and SVGIG (reference sequence). The chain's CDR3 is CAWSRGGEKLFF. The CDR3 nucleotides are TGTGCCTGGTCTAGAGGGGGTGAAAAACTGTTTTTT.

This clone has just one count. The chain links TRBV28 to TRBJ2-5; possibly TRBD1 for D (5 bases). Trimming removed 10 bases at V and 5 bases at J, with 8 bases between. This CDR3 comprises 10 residues. Germline lookup yields CDR1 MDHEN and CDR2 SYDVKM. The CDR3 sequence is CAIKGETQYF. In DNA form, the CDR3 reads TGTGCCATAAAGGGGGAGACCCAGTACTTC.